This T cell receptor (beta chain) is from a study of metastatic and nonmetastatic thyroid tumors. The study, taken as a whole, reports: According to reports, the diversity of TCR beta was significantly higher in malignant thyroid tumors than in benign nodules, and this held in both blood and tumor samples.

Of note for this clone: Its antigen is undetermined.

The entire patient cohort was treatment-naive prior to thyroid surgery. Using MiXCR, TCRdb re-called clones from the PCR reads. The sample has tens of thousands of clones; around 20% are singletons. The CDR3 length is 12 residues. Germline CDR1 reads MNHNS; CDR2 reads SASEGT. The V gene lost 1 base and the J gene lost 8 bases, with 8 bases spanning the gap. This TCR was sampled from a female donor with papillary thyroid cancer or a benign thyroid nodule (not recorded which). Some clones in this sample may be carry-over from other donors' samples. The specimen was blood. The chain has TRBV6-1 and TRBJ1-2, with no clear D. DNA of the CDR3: TGTGCCAGCAGTGAAGTATCGGGAGGCTACACCTTC. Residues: CASSEVSGGYTF.